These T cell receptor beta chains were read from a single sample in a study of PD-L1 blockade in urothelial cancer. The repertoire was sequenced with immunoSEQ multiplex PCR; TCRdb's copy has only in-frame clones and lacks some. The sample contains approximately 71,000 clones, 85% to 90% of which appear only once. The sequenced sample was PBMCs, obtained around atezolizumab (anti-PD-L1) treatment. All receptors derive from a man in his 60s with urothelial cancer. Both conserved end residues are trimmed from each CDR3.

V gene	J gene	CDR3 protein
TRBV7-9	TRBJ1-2	ASSSPTGYGYT
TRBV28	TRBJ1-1	ASTSRGAGDTEAF
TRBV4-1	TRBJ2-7	ASSPGLAVGSYEQY
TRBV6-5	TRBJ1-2	ASSYSSRGHRGYT
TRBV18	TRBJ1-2	ASSPGQGGYGYT
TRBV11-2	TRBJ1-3	ASSLGGGRPFSGNTIY
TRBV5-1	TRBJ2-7	ASSQTPDRNEQY
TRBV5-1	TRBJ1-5	ASSQGLLKGNQPQH
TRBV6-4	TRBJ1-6	ASSGTGESPLH
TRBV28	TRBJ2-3	ARHPSPDTCTDTQY
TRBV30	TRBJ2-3	AWSRMADTQY
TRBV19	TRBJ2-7	ASSIPGETYEQY
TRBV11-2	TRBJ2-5	ASRPTRGETQY
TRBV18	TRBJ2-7	ASSLTGTGAGEQY
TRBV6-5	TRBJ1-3	ASSYDRSSGNTIY
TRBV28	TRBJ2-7	ASSITGLSYEQY
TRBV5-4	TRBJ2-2	ASSLGEGNTGELF
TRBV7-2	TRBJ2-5	ASSRGLAGETQY
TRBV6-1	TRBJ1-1	ASSEESDLNTEAF
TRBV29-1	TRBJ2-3	SVGIQGADTQY